This record covers a single T cell receptor (beta chain). What it binds is unknown. The entry originates in a study of blood T cells in healthy people across ages. Turning to the study itself: Template-switching capture recovered about one barcoded beta molecule per two T cells. Study-wide results and caveats: Significant beta diversity loss was already apparent by age approximately 40, declining roughly linearly.

PCR was performed a second time for about 6 to 12 cycles using a sample-barcoded 5' primer and a J-beta primer mix. TCRdb reprocessed the 5' RACE reads via MiXCR and lists one record per CDR3 protein. The sample shows roughly 1,800,000 distinct CDR3 sequences, approximately 50% of them seen only once. The CDR3 is made up of 15 amino acids. Germline CDR1 is SGHDT and CDR2 is YYEEEE. Trimming at V came to 3 bases and at J to 6 bases, leaving 7 bases not matched to a gene. The source of this sequence is a woman aged 40 to 49 in good health. Sequenced input: blood. V and J are TRBV5-6 and TRBJ2-1; 9 positions agree with TRBD1. The DNA for the CDR3 is TGTGCCAGCAGCTCTGTTACAGGGGGCGCCAATGAGCAGTTCTTC. The encoded protein is CASSSVTGGANEQFF. Looking up the rest from reference TRBV5-6 and TRBJ2-1 gives the full variable domain: DAGVTQSPTHLIKTRGQQVTLRCSPKSGHDTVSWYQQALGQGPQFIFQYYEEEERQRGNFPDRFSGHQFPNYSSELNVNALLLGDSALYLCASSSVTGGANEQFFGPGTRLTVL.